Listed below are T cell receptor beta chains from one sample, sequenced in a study of T cell responses to AZD1222 COVID-19 vaccine. Some clones are missing from TCRdb's copy, which holds only in-frame ones; the method was immunoSEQ multiplex PCR. Among about 150,000 clones listed, roughly 90% were seen once. Material: peripheral blood, obtained 28 days after the second AZD1222 dose. Receptor source: an adult who received the AZD1222 COVID-19 vaccine. Each CDR3 is given with its conserved first and last residue. The D gene is left open where the match is weak. Only some rows state a clone size, as once, few, many or a class for expanded clones.

>TRBJ1-2|TRBV12-3/TRBV12-4|.|.
CASSLTGYYGYTF
>TRBJ2-7|TRBV6-5|few|.
CASSKGRTSYEQYF
>TRBJ2-6|TRBV12-3/TRBV12-4|.|.
CAVGHSGANVLTF
>TRBJ1-6|TRBV27|.|.
CASRRDTLWSPLHF
>TRBJ1-1|TRBV6-2/TRBV6-3|.|.
CASSYSSISGQPAFF
>TRBJ1-5|TRBV4-1|.|.
CASSQEVVGLNQPQHF
>TRBJ2-5|TRBV6-6|.|.
CANPPPEGETQYF
>TRBJ2-2|TRBV4-2|.|TRBD2
CASSQDWSGGFTGELFF
>TRBJ2-1|TRBV7-8|.|TRBD2
CASSSWGLADSNEQFF
>TRBJ2-3|TRBV6-1|.|TRBD2
CASSEGGLAADTQYF
>TRBJ2-1|TRBV28|.|.
CASKFRGRSYNEQFF
>TRBJ1-5|TRBV10-1|.|.
CASSEGENQPQHF
>TRBJ1-3|TRBV6-5|.|.
CASRLENSGNTIYF
>TRBJ2-1|TRBV27|.|TRBD2
CASSLKGGLAGSGQFF
>TRBJ2-7|TRBV7-2|.|.
CASSFKTVFSYEQYF
>TRBJ2-1|TRBV24-1|.|TRBD2
CATSDLRGLESSGSYNEQFF
>TRBJ1-2|TRBV18|.|TRBD1
CASSPFDRGVLANYGYTF
>TRBJ1-2|TRBV15|once|.
CATSFANYGYTF
>TRBJ1-5|TRBV5-1|.|TRBD1
CASSFGTGVGQPQHF
>TRBJ1-5|TRBV11-2|.|.
CASSLRSDQPQHF
>TRBJ2-4|TRBV5-1|.|.
CASSLVADIQYF
>TRBJ1-1|TRBV19|few|.
CASSMKNTEAFF
>TRBJ1-4|TRBV9|.|.
CASSPGRQIEKLFF
>TRBJ2-1|TRBV28|.|.
CASGVQGFLREQFF
>TRBJ1-1|TRBV28|.|.
CASSHQYGATEAFF
>TRBJ1-1|TRBV25-1|.|TRBD1
CASSEYRTGGVKAFF
>TRBJ2-7|TRBV5-6|once|TRBD1
CASSVGTGWYEQYF
>TRBJ2-1|TRBV12-3/TRBV12-4|.|.
CASTTGVNEQFF
>TRBJ1-6|TRBV7-6|few|.
CASSLEGGVKTNSPLHF
>TRBJ1-1|TRBV28|once|.
CASSFNPGNTEAFF
>TRBJ2-3|TRBV19|.|.
CASRQATDTQYF
>TRBJ1-2|TRBV2|.|.
CASSEALRGTAGYTF
>TRBJ1-4|TRBV14|few|.
CASSRNIRRDGEKLFF
>TRBJ2-1|TRBV5-1|.|TRBD2
CASSRDPSGGYNEQFF
>TRBJ1-1|TRBV28|.|.
CASSREMNTEAFF
>TRBJ1-5|TRBV19|once|.
CASSIDLDSGYQPQHF
>TRBJ1-4|TRBV21-1|once|.
CASSKGQRIEKLFF
>TRBJ2-6|TRBV7-9|.|TRBD1
CASRPRDRGSGANVLTF